Reported below is one T cell receptor (beta chain). Its antigen remains unidentified. A single record per CDR3 protein comes from TCRdb applying MiXCR to the 5' RACE reads. In the table there are tens of thousands of distinct CDR3 sequences, around 28% of which are singletons. The germline V and J ends were trimmed by 3 bases and 2 bases, with 11 bases remaining between them. Looked up from germline, CDR1 is SGHVS and CDR2 is FQNEAQ. This CDR3 has 14 residues. Study-wide results and limits: The larger cohort examined one V-J beta rearrangement, not whole repertoires. The TCR gene usage of tumor memory CD4+ T cells clustered together with blood and lymph node memory CD4+ cells and with lymph node naive CD4+ cells.

The sequence was obtained from a female donor with breast cancer. Source material: naive CD4+ T cells sorted from blood. Subset specified: naive CD4+ T cells, CD4+CD45RA+CD25-. The chain recombines TRBV7-8 with TRBJ2-7; D may correspond to TRBD1 or TRBD2 (5 bases each). This CDR3 is CASSFGTGPYEQYF. DNA for the CDR3: TGTGCCAGCAGCTTCGGGACGGGACCCTACGAGCAGTACTTC.